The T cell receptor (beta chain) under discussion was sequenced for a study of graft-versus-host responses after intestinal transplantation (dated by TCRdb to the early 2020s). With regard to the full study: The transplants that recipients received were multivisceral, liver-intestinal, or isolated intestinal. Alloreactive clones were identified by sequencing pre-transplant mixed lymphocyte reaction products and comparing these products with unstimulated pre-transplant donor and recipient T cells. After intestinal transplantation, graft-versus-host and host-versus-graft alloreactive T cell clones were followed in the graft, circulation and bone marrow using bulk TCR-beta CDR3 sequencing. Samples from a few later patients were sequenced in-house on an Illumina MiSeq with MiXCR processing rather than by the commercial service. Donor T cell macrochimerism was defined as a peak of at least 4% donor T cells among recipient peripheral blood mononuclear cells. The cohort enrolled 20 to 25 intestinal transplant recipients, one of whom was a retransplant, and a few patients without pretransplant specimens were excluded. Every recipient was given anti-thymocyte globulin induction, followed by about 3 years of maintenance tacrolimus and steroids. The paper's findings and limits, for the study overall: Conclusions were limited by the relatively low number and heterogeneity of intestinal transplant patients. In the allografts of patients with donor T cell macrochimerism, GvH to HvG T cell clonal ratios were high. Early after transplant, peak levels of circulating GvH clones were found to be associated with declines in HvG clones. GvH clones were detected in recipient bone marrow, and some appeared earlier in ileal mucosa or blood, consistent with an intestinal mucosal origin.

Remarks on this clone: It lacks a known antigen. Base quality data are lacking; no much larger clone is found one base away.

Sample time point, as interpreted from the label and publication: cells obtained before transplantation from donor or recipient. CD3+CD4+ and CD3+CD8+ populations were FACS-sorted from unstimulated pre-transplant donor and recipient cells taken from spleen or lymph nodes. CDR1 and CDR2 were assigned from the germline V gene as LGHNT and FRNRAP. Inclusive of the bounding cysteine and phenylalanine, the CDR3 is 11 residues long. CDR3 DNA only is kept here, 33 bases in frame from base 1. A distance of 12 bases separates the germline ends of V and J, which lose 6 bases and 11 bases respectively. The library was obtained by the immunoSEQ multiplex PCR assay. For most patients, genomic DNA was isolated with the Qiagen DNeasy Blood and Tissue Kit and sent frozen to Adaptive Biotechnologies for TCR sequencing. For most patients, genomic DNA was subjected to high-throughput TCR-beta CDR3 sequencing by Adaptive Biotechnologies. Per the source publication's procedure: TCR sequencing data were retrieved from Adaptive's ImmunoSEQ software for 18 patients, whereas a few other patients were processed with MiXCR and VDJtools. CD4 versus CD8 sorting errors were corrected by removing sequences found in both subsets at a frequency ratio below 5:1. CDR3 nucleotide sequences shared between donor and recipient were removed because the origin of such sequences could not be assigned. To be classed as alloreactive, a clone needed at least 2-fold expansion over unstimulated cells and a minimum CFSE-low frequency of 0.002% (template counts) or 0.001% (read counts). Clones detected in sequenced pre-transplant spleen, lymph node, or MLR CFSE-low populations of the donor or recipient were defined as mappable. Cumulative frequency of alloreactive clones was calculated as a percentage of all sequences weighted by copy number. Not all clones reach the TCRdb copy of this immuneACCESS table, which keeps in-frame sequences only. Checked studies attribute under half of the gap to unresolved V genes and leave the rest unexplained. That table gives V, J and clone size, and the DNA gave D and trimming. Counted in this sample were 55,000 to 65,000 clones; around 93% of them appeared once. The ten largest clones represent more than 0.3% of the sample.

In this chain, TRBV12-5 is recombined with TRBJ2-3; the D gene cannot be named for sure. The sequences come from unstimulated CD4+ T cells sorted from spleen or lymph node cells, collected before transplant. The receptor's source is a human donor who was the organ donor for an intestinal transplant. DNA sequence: TGTGCTAGTGGACCTAAACCAGGGCAGTATTTT. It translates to CASGPKPGQYF.